This passage covers 8 T cell receptor beta chains from one sample sequenced in a study of CD8 T cells in Susac syndrome. After extraction with the RNeasy kit, about 0.45 to 1 ug of the RNA was reverse transcribed using random hexamers. TCRdb analysed the immunoSEQ multiplex PCR reads with MiXCR anew, one entry per CDR3 protein. Among under 250,000 distinct CDR3 sequences listed, around 93% were seen once. The sequencing sample was made of CD4+ T cells from PBMCs. The receptors were gathered from a human donor with Susac syndrome.

V and J are TRBV5-1 and TRBJ1-4; D is perhaps TRBD1 (5 bases). Trimming cost V 0 bases and J 8 bases, with 8 bases left between them. Germline values: CDR1 SGHRS, CDR2 YFSETQ. The CDR3 is 13 residues long. The CDR3 nucleotides read TGCGCCAGCAGCTTGGAGGACACCGAAAAACTGTTTTTT. Its protein product is CASSLEDTEKLFF.

This chain joins TRBV12-3 or TRBV12-4 and TRBJ1-2; D not resolved. V was pared by 2 bases and J by 7 bases, with 11 bases between. The length of the CDR3 is 13 residues. The CDR3 nucleotides read TGTGCCAGCAGTTTAAGAGCCCCCCTTGGCTACACCTTC. This translates into CASSLRAPLGYTF.

The chain links TRBV6-5 to TRBJ2-5; the match to TRBD1 covers 7 bases. This CDR3 contains 14 residues. Trimming removed 5 bases from V and 4 bases from J; junction bases left unmatched: 7. The germline V gene has CDR1 MNHEY and CDR2 SVGAGI. The CDR3 nucleotides read TGTGCCAGCAGTACATCATACAGGGGAGAGACCCAGTACTTC. As protein: CASSTSYRGETQYF.

The chain combines TRBV6-2 or TRBV6-3 with TRBJ1-6; TRBD1 matches 7 bases. The CDR3 length is 16 residues. The V gene end was trimmed by 8 bases and the J gene end by 9 bases; junction bases not matched to a gene: 16. From germline, CDR1 is MNHEY and CDR2 SVGEGT. Written as DNA, the CDR3 is TGTGCCAGCCACAGGGGAGGGAACCTGAGCGTTTCACCCCTCCACTTT. This sequence encodes CASHRGGNLSVSPLHF.

This CDR3 is CSAQKLAAPYEQYF. DNA of the CDR3: TGCAGTGCGCAAAAACTAGCGGCACCCTACGAGCAGTACTTC. The gene calls are TRBV20-1 and TRBJ2-7; 8 nucleotides match TRBD2. The CDR3 length is 14 residues. The germline gives CDR1 DFQATT, CDR2 SNEGSKA (reference sequence). The V segment lost 6 bases and the J segment 2 bases; nucleotides outside the gene matches: 9.

J is TRBJ1-6 and V is TRBV9; a possible D gene is TRBD1 (5 bases). V was clipped by 4 bases and J by 10 bases, with 21 bases between them. Germline V gene lookup returns CDR1 SGDLS and CDR2 YYNGEE. CDR3 length equals 16 residues. The CDR3 DNA reads TGTGCCAGCAGCAACTCCCCGGGACCGGCGGAGTCACCCCTCCACTTT. Amino acids: CASSNSPGPAESPLHF.

V and J are TRBV6-1 and TRBJ2-5; 9 bases are shared with TRBD2. After removal of 8 bases from V and 0 bases from J, the junction contained 13 bases not matched to a gene. The CDR3 has 17 residues. CDR1 and CDR2 from the germline V gene are MNHNS and SASEGT. The CDR3 is CASVATSGRVYQETQYF. Here the CDR3 DNA reads TGTGCCAGCGTGGCGACTAGCGGCCGAGTGTACCAAGAGACCCAGTACTTC.

This clonotype was observed a single time. This chain links TRBV12-5 with TRBJ1-1; D remains unclear. Between the trimmed V and J ends, which lost 2 bases and 8 bases, there was a span of 9 bases. Germline V CDR1 and CDR2: LGHNT, FRNRAP. The CDR3 is 12 residues long. CDR3 region: CASGLFSREAFF. The CDR3 DNA is TGTGCTAGTGGTTTGTTTAGTAGAGAAGCTTTCTTT.